These T cell receptor beta chains were read from a single sample in a study of T cells in Graves' hyperthyroidism and ophthalmopathy. One entry per CDR3 protein results from TCRdb running MiXCR on the multiplex PCR reads. The sample records under 350,000 distinct CDR3 sequences, about 20% being singletons. Material: blood. The receptors come from a woman aged 50 to 60 with Graves' hyperthyroidism. Both conserved end residues are part of each CDR3. Fields, in order: clone size, V gene, D gene, J gene, CDR3 DNA, CDR3 protein. D genes are given only for firm matches. Clone size is stated in some rows and not others, as once, few, many or a class when expanded.

clone size: few; V gene: TRBV6-6; D gene: NA; J gene: TRBJ2-3; CDR3 DNA: TGTGCCAGCAGTTACTCTTTCGGGGGAGGAAGAACAGATACGCAGTATTTT; CDR3 protein: CASSYSFGGGRTDTQYF
clone size: many; V gene: TRBV11-2; D gene: NA; J gene: TRBJ2-5; CDR3 DNA: TGTGCCAGCAGCTTGGAGGGTGAGGAGACCCAGTACTTC; CDR3 protein: CASSLEGEETQYF
clone size: few; V gene: TRBV4-1; D gene: TRBD1; J gene: TRBJ1-1; CDR3 DNA: TGCGCCAGCAGCCGCCCGGGACAGGGAGACACTGGGAACACTGAAGCTTTCTTT; CDR3 protein: CASSRPGQGDTGNTEAFF
clone size: NA; V gene: TRBV5-1; D gene: TRBD1; J gene: TRBJ2-1; CDR3 DNA: TGCGCCAGCAGCCAACAGGGGGGCTCCTACAATGAGCAGTTCTTC; CDR3 protein: CASSQQGGSYNEQFF
clone size: NA; V gene: TRBV6-1; D gene: TRBD1; J gene: TRBJ2-4; CDR3 DNA: TGTGCCAGCAGTTCTATGACAGGGGGATGGGGGATAGCCAAAAACATTCAGTACTTC; CDR3 protein: CASSSMTGGWGIAKNIQYF
clone size: many; V gene: TRBV28; D gene: NA; J gene: TRBJ1-5; CDR3 DNA: TGTGCCAGCACGAACAGGGGCAATCAGCCCCAGCATTTT; CDR3 protein: CASTNRGNQPQHF
clone size: few; V gene: TRBV5-1; D gene: NA; J gene: TRBJ1-4; CDR3 DNA: TGCGCCAGCAGCTTGGCCGGGGGGAGGGAAGAAAAACTGTTTTTT; CDR3 protein: CASSLAGGREEKLFF
clone size: NA; V gene: TRBV3-1; D gene: TRBD1; J gene: TRBJ1-6; CDR3 DNA: TGTGCCAGCAGCCCACAGGGGAAGTCACCCCTCCACTTT; CDR3 protein: CASSPQGKSPLHF
clone size: many; V gene: TRBV3-1; D gene: TRBD1; J gene: TRBJ2-2; CDR3 DNA: TGTGCCAGCAGCCCGACAGGGAAGGGGGAGCTGTTTTTT; CDR3 protein: CASSPTGKGELFF
clone size: many; V gene: TRBV6-1; D gene: TRBD2; J gene: TRBJ2-3; CDR3 DNA: TGTGCCAGCAGCGAGAGGTGGCGGGGGGAAGATACGCAGTATTTT; CDR3 protein: CASSERWRGEDTQYF
clone size: many; V gene: TRBV3-1; D gene: TRBD2; J gene: TRBJ2-3; CDR3 DNA: TGTGCCAGCAGTCTCCGGGGGGGGAGCACAGATACGCAGTATTTT; CDR3 protein: CASSLRGGSTDTQYF
clone size: many; V gene: TRBV6-1; D gene: NA; J gene: TRBJ1-1; CDR3 DNA: TGTGCCAGCAGTGTCAGAAGGGTCACTGAAGCTTTCTTT; CDR3 protein: CASSVRRVTEAFF
clone size: NA; V gene: TRBV20-1; D gene: TRBD2; J gene: TRBJ2-1; CDR3 DNA: TGCAGTGCCACCTGGGGGGGTGGCTCCTACAATGAGCAGTTCTTC; CDR3 protein: CSATWGGGSYNEQFF
clone size: many; V gene: TRBV28; D gene: TRBD1; J gene: TRBJ2-2; CDR3 DNA: TGTGCCAGCAGTTTAAGACAGGGGGACGGGGAGCTGTTTTTT; CDR3 protein: CASSLRQGDGELFF
clone size: NA; V gene: TRBV19; D gene: NA; J gene: TRBJ2-2; CDR3 DNA: TGTGCCAGTAGTACCTCTCTTGAAACCACCGGGGAGCTGTTTTTT; CDR3 protein: CASSTSLETTGELFF
clone size: NA; V gene: TRBV9; D gene: TRBD1; J gene: TRBJ2-2; CDR3 DNA: TGTGCCAGCAGCCCACTACAGGGGGCCGCCGGGGAGCTGTTTTTT; CDR3 protein: CASSPLQGAAGELFF
clone size: many; V gene: TRBV5-1; D gene: TRBD2; J gene: TRBJ2-7; CDR3 DNA: TGCGCCAGCAGCTTTAGCGGGAGGGGGGACTACGAGCAGTACTTC; CDR3 protein: CASSFSGRGDYEQYF
clone size: many; V gene: TRBV20-1; D gene: NA; J gene: TRBJ1-2; CDR3 DNA: TGCAGTGCTAGAGCGTTGGGGCCATATGGCTACACCTTC; CDR3 protein: CSARALGPYGYTF
clone size: few; V gene: TRBV18; D gene: NA; J gene: TRBJ1-1; CDR3 DNA: TGTGCCAGCTCACCCCAGGACGGGGAAGCTTTCTTT; CDR3 protein: CASSPQDGEAFF
clone size: many; V gene: TRBV28; D gene: NA; J gene: TRBJ2-3; CDR3 DNA: TGTGCCAGCTTGGACCATTTAAGAGGAGATACGCAGTATTTT; CDR3 protein: CASLDHLRGDTQYF
clone size: many; V gene: TRBV28; D gene: NA; J gene: TRBJ1-1; CDR3 DNA: TGTGCCAGCAGTTTAATGGTACAGCAGAACACTGAAGCTTTCTTT; CDR3 protein: CASSLMVQQNTEAFF
clone size: many; V gene: TRBV28; D gene: NA; J gene: TRBJ2-3; CDR3 DNA: TGTGCCAGCAGTTCCATTAGCCCTAGCACAGATACGCAGTATTTT; CDR3 protein: CASSSISPSTDTQYF
clone size: NA; V gene: TRBV10-3; D gene: NA; J gene: TRBJ1-5; CDR3 DNA: TGTGCTATATCGAACTCTGGGGGGCCTGGCAATCAGCCCCAGCATTTT; CDR3 protein: CAISNSGGPGNQPQHF
clone size: many; V gene: TRBV20-1; D gene: NA; J gene: TRBJ2-7; CDR3 DNA: TGCAGTGCTAGAGACTTCGCAGGGGCAACCTACGAGCAGTACTTC; CDR3 protein: CSARDFAGATYEQYF
clone size: many; V gene: TRBV11-1; D gene: NA; J gene: TRBJ2-1; CDR3 DNA: TGTGCCAGCAGCTTATATGCGGGTCTGGGGAATGAGCAGTTCTTC; CDR3 protein: CASSLYAGLGNEQFF